One sample yielded the 20 T cell receptor beta chains listed below, sequenced in a study of cytomegalovirus exposure and HLA in healthy donors. Primers for the PCR totalled 60 Vbeta and 13 Jbeta. This table comes from immunoSEQ multiplex PCR, and its TCRdb copy is limited to in-frame clones, with some not included. The sample has roughly 160,000 clones, roughly 85% seen once. The sample was PBMCs. Receptor source: a man under 40 in good health and CMV-seropositive.

The genes are TRBV4-3 and TRBJ2-6; TRBD1 matches 7 bases. CDR3 length: 16 amino acids. Germline V gene lookup returns CDR1 LGHNA and CDR2 YSLEER. V was clipped by 0 bases and J by 2 bases; unmatched bases: 1. CDR3 in DNA: TGCGCCAGCAGCCAAGACGGGACAGCTGGGGCCAACGTCCTGACTTTC. It translates to CASSQDGTAGANVLTF.

The chain joins TRBV18 to TRBJ1-1; D possibly corresponds to TRBD1 (5 bases). The V gene lost 2 bases and the J gene lost 1 base, with 8 bases spanning the gap. Germline loops: CDR1 KGHSH, CDR2 LQKENI. This CDR3 contains 14 residues. CDR3 amino acids: CASSPSRGNTEAFF. CDR3 sequence (DNA): TGTGCCAGCTCACCATCTAGGGGGAACACTGAAGCTTTCTTT.

V is TRBV6-6 and J is TRBJ2-3, with D perhaps TRBD2 (5 bases). The CDR3 contains 15 residues. Germline assignment: CDR1 MNHNY and CDR2 SVGAGI (reference sequence). V dropped 2 bases and J dropped 2 bases, with 11 bases sitting between them. DNA for the CDR3: TGTGCCAGCAGTTACCCGGGGTACATCACAGATACGCAGTATTTT. This encodes CASSYPGYITDTQYF.

The gene calls are TRBV4-3 and TRBJ2-1; D is unresolved. V was cut by 1 base and J by 9 bases, with 16 bases left in between. In germline, CDR1 is LGHNA, CDR2 YSLEER. The CDR3 loop spans 15 amino acids. The CDR3 DNA reads TGCGCCAGCAGCCAAGGTCGGTTTGAGGTATCTGAGCAGTTCTTC. As protein: CASSQGRFEVSEQFF.

The genes are TRBV27 and TRBJ1-2; D may be TRBD1 (6 bases). The length of the CDR3 is 13 residues. With 2 bases removed from V and 5 bases from J, the gap between germline ends came to 9 bases. Germline assignment: CDR1 MNHEY and CDR2 SMNVEV (reference sequence). CDR3 sequence reads: CASSLDQGYGYTF. DNA for the CDR3: TGTGCCAGCAGTTTAGACCAGGGGTATGGCTACACCTTC.

The chain links TRBV27 to TRBJ2-5; D remains unclear. This CDR3 has 13 residues. V was trimmed by 3 bases and J by 4 bases, leaving 9 bases between them. Per germline, CDR1 MNHEY and CDR2 SMNVEV (reference sequence). CDR3: CASSFIVGETQYF. In nucleotides, the CDR3 is TGTGCCAGCAGTTTCATAGTTGGAGAGACCCAGTACTTC.

The J gene is TRBJ2-2, the V gene TRBV5-4; 7 bases align to TRBD2. Germline loops: CDR1 SGHNT, CDR2 YYREEE (reference sequence). This CDR3 spans 15 amino acids. V shed 4 bases and J 1 base; nucleotides not matched to a gene: 4. The CDR3 region is CASSASGKNTGELFF. In nucleotides, the CDR3 is TGTGCCAGCAGCGCGAGCGGGAAGAACACCGGGGAGCTGTTTTTT.

This rearrangement joins TRBV7-6 to TRBJ2-2; 10 bases map to TRBD2. CDR3 size: 18 residues. With V trimmed by 1 base and J by 0 bases, 5 bases remained unmatched. The germline V gene encodes CDR1 SGHVS and CDR2 FNYEAQ. CDR3 region: CASSLVRLAGANTGELFF. The CDR3 DNA sequence: TGTGCCAGCAGCTTAGTCCGGCTAGCGGGGGCGAACACCGGGGAGCTGTTTTTT.

This chain links TRBV13 with TRBJ2-7; maybe TRBD1 (6 bases). The germline V gene encodes CDR1 PRHDT and CDR2 FYEKMQ (reference sequence). V was shortened by 2 bases and J by 7 bases, with 6 bases between the two germline ends. The length of the CDR3 is 11 residues. CDR3 coding DNA: TGTGCCAGCAGCTTACAGGGGGAGCAGTACTTC. This translates into CASSLQGEQYF.

This clone was picked up a small number of times. The chain recombines TRBV4-1 with TRBJ1-5, with D uncertain. Trimming took off 4 bases at V and 2 bases at J, with 9 bases between the two ends. The CDR3 contains 14 residues. The germline CDR1 and CDR2 sequences are MGHRA and YSYEKL. CDR3 sequence (DNA): TGCGCCAGCAGCCTATACTTGGGCAATCAGCCCCAGCATTTT. This gives the protein CASSLYLGNQPQHF.

V is TRBV7-9 and J is TRBJ2-5, with 14 bases matching TRBD2. V was pared by 5 bases and J by 4 bases, with 3 bases of the junction left unmatched. CDR3 length: 15 residues. Germline values: CDR1 SEHNR, CDR2 FQNEAQ (reference sequence). The DNA for the CDR3 is TGTGCCAGCAGCCCGGGACTAGCGGGAGTAGAGACCCAGTACTTC. Translated, it gives CASSPGLAGVETQYF.

The chain uses TRBV7-9 and TRBJ1-4; 9 bases fit TRBD1. The CDR3 is 15 residues long. The V segment lost 4 bases and the J segment 4 bases; nucleotides outside the gene matches: 4. Germline V gene lookup returns CDR1 SEHNR and CDR2 FQNEAQ (reference sequence). CDR3 sequence reads: CASSWGQGYNEKLFF. The CDR3, as DNA: TGTGCCAGCAGCTGGGGACAGGGCTATAATGAAAAACTGTTTTTT.

The chain couples TRBV7-9 to TRBJ2-5, with a weak D call TRBD2 (6 bases). V lost 5 bases to trimming and J lost 4 bases, with 14 bases between them. CDR1 is SEHNR, CDR2 FQNEAQ, per germline (reference sequence). This CDR3 has 14 residues. CDR3 protein: CASSPILAAETQYF. In DNA, the CDR3 is TGTGCCAGCAGCCCAATCTTAGCGGCAGAGACCCAGTACTTC.

The V gene is TRBV10-3, the J gene TRBJ2-7; 10 positions match TRBD1. Germline CDR1 reads ENHRY; CDR2 reads SYGVKD. The CDR3 covers 13 residues. V gave up 7 bases and J gave up 7 bases; unmatched junction bases: 7. The CDR3 DNA is TGTGCCATCAAGGAGACAGGGGGCGGTGAGCAGTACTTC. It encodes CAIKETGGGEQYF.

The V call is TRBV5-6, the J call TRBJ2-1; 7 bases are a match to TRBD2. Germline lookup yields CDR1 SGHDT and CDR2 YYEEEE. After removal of 4 bases from V and 9 bases from J, the junction contained 7 bases not matched to a gene. The CDR3 consists of 13 residues. The DNA for the CDR3 is TGTGCCAGCAGCCTGAGCGGGATCACTGAGCAGTTCTTC. Its protein is CASSLSGITEQFF.

The chain is built from TRBV9 and TRBJ2-2, with TRBD2 as a possible D gene (5 bases). Looked up from germline, CDR1 is SGDLS and CDR2 is YYNGEE. Trimming stripped 1 base from V and 3 bases from J, with 10 bases between. The CDR3 is made up of 15 amino acids. CDR3 coding DNA: TGTGCCAGCAGCGTATCTAGGACTCACACCGGGGAGCTGTTTTTT. Amino acids: CASSVSRTHTGELFF.

This chain connects TRBV14 to TRBJ2-3, with 7 bases lining up with TRBD2. V dropped 4 bases and J dropped 2; count of bases not matched to a gene: 12. CDR1 and CDR2 (germline): SGHDN, FVKESK. CDR3 size: 17 residues. The CDR3: CASSPNPGGFITDTQYF. CDR3 bases: TGTGCCAGCAGCCCCAACCCCGGGGGGTTTATCACAGATACGCAGTATTTT.

V is TRBV5-1 and J is TRBJ2-1; 9 positions match TRBD2. Germline trimming cut 0 bases from V and 7 bases from J; bases unmatched to any gene: 8. This CDR3 has 16 residues. Germline loops: CDR1 SGHRS, CDR2 YFSETQ. The CDR3 loop is CASSLALAGHSNEQFF. CDR3 nucleotides: TGCGCCAGCAGCTTGGCTCTAGCGGGACATTCGAATGAGCAGTTCTTC.

The chain couples TRBV6-1 to TRBJ2-7, with 8 nucleotides matching TRBD2. Germline trimming cut 6 bases from V and 0 bases from J; bases unmatched to any gene: 7. The CDR3 covers 15 residues. In germline, CDR1 is MNHNS, CDR2 SASEGT. CDR3 bases: TGTGCCAGCAGCTCTACTAGCGGAGGCTCCTACGAGCAGTACTTC. It translates to CASSSTSGGSYEQYF.

About this clone itself: Relative to the germline gene, one junction end is altered; a read error may explain this. The V and J genes are TRBV5-4 and TRBJ1-2; a weak D match, TRBD1 (5 bases). The CDR3 contains 15 residues. The germline CDR1 and CDR2 sequences are SGHNT and YYREEE (reference sequence). The CDR3 spells CASSSAGEGTYDYTF. CDR3 bases: TGTGCCAGCAGCTCGGCGGGGGAGGGGACCTATGACTACACCTTC.